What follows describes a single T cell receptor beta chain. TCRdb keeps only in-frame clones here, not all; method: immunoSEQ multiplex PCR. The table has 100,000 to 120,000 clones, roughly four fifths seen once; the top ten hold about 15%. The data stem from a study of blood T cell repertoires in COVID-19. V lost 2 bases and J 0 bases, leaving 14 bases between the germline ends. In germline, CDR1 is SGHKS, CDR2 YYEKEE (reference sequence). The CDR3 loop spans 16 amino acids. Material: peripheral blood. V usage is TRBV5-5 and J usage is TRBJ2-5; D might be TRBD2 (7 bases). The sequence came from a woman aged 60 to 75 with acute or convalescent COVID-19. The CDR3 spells CASSLGGVKYQETQYF. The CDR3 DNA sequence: TGTGCCAGCAGCTTAGGGGGGGTCAAGTACCAAGAGACCCAGTACTTC.